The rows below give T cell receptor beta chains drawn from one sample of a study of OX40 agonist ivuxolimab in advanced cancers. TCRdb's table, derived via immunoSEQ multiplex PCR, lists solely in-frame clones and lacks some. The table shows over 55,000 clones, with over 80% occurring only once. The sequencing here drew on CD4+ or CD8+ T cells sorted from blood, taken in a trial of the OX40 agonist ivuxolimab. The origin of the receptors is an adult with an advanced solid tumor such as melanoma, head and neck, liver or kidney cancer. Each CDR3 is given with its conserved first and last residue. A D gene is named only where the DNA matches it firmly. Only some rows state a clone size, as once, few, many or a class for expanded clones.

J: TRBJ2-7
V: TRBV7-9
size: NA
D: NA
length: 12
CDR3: CASSLGAYEQYF
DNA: TGTGCCAGCAGCCTCGGTGCATACGAGCAGTACTTC

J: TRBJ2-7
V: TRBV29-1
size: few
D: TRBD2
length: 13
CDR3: CSVVGLAGYEQYF
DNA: TGCAGCGTTGTCGGACTAGCGGGCTACGAGCAGTACTTC

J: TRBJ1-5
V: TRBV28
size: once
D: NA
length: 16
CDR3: CASSLPDRSSNQPQHF
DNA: TGTGCCAGCAGTTTGCCTGACAGGTCCAGCAATCAGCCCCAGCATTTT

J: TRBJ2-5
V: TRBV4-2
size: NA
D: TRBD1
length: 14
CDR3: CASSPWTGVETQYF
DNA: TGTGCCAGCAGCCCTTGGACAGGGGTGGAGACCCAGTACTTC

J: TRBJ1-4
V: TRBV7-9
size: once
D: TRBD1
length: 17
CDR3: CASSGTGGYGLNEKLFF
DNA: TGTGCCAGCAGCGGTACAGGGGGCTACGGCCTTAATGAAAAACTGTTTTTT

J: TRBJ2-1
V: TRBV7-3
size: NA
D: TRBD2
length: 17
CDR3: CASSLLASGSSYNEQFF
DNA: TGTGCCAGCAGCTTATTGGCTAGCGGGAGCTCCTACAATGAGCAGTTCTTC

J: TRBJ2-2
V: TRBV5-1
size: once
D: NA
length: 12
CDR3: CASSLVNGELFF
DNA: TGCGCCAGCAGCTTGGTGAACGGGGAGCTGTTTTTT

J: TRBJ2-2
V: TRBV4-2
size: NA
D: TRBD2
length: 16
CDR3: CASSQVLAANTGELFF
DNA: TGTGCCAGCAGCCAAGTGCTAGCGGCGAACACCGGGGAGCTGTTTTTT

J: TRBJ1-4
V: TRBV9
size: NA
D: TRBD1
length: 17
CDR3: CASSAGTGGATNEKLFF
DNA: TGTGCCAGCAGCGCCGGGACAGGGGGCGCAACTAATGAAAAACTGTTTTTT

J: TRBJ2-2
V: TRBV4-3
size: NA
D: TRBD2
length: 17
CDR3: CASSQDWTSGRAGELFF
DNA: TGCGCCAGCAGCCAAGATTGGACTAGCGGGAGGGCCGGGGAGCTGTTTTTT

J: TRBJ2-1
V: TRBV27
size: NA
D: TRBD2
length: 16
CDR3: CASSPSGTSSYNEQFF
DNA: TGTGCCAGCAGTCCTAGCGGGACTAGCTCCTACAATGAGCAGTTCTTC

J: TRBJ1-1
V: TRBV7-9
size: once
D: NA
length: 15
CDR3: CASSLGQGLNTEAFF
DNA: TGTGCCAGCAGCTTAGGGCAGGGATTGAACACTGAAGCTTTCTTT

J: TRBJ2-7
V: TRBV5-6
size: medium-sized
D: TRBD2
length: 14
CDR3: CASSSLAGEYEQYF
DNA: TGTGCCAGCAGCTCCCTAGCGGGAGAATACGAGCAGTACTTC

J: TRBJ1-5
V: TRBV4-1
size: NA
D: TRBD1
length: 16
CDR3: CASSQGPQGQDQPQHF
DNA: TGCGCCAGCAGCCAAGGCCCACAGGGACAGGATCAGCCCCAGCATTTT

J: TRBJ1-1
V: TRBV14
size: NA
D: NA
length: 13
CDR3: CASSQTTPTEAFF
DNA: TGTGCCAGCAGCCAGACGACACCCACTGAAGCTTTCTTT

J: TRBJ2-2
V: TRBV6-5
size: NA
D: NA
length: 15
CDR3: CASSYSATNTGELFF
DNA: TGTGCCAGCAGTTACTCCGCGACAAACACCGGGGAGCTGTTTTTT

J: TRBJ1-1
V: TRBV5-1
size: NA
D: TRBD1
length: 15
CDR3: CASSRWGTGDTEAFF
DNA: TGCGCCAGCAGCCGGTGGGGGACAGGGGACACTGAAGCTTTCTTT

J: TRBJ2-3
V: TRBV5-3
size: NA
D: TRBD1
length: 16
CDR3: CARSFYRDRLTDTQYF
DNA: TGTGCCAGAAGCTTTTACCGGGACAGGCTCACAGATACGCAGTATTTT

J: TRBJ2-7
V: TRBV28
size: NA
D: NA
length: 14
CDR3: CASSFSNRAYEQYF
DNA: TGTGCCAGCAGTTTCTCCAATAGGGCCTACGAGCAGTACTTC

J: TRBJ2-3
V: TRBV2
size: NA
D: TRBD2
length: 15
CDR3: CASSGLAASTDTQYF
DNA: TGTGCCAGCAGCGGACTAGCGGCCAGCACAGATACGCAGTATTTT

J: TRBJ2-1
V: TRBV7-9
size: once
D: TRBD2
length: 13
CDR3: CASTRAGGFEQFF
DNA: TGTGCCAGCACCAGAGCGGGAGGGTTTGAGCAGTTCTTC